This T cell receptor (beta chain) was profiled in a study of shared clonotypes between healthy human individuals. This clone was seen a single time. Positively selected for CCR7, the CD45RO-negative cells used as naive CD8 cells excluded terminally differentiated effector memory CD45RA+ cells. Germline V gives CDR1 MDHEN, CDR2 SYDVKM. The CDR3 totals 16 residues. With 4 bases clipped from V and 3 bases from J, the junction kept 12 bases outside the gene matches. Genomic DNA (from each subset) was split evenly across several immunoSEQ plates. Data came from immunoSEQ multiplex PCR; TCRdb stores just in-frame clones and leaves some out. The sample carries about 1.9 million clones, 80% to 95% recorded once.

Specimen: naive CD8+ T cells from PBMCs. The sequence came from a young man in good health. Some clones in this sample may be carry-over from other donors' samples. This chain links TRBV28 with TRBJ2-7; TRBD1 matches 7 bases. DNA of the CDR3: TGTGCCAGCAGTTCCCCCGGGACAGCCGAATACTACGAGCAGTACTTC. Translated: CASSSPGTAEYYEQYF. The full variable domain, in which reference TRBV28 and TRBJ2-7 provide the parts outside the CDR3, is DVKVTQSSRYLVKRTGEKVFLECVQDMDHENMFWYRQDPGLGLRLIYFSYDVKMKEKGDIPEGYSVSREKKERFSLILESASTNQTSMYLCASSSPGTAEYYEQYFGPGTRLTVT.